This T cell receptor beta chain was obtained from a study of T cell responses to AZD1222 COVID-19 vaccine. Study findings and constraints: Researchers took repertoire samples only after the peak T cell response had come.

About this clone itself: As yet, its antigen is unknown.

Using immunoSEQ multiplex PCR, the repertoire was profiled, and TCRdb retains in-frame clones only, with some absent. The data contain 100,000 to 150,000 clones, roughly 89% of them singletons. CDR1 and CDR2 (germline): SNHLY, FYNNEI. The CDR3 has 15 residues. V lost 4 bases and J lost 0, with 7 bases in between. The rearrangement links TRBV2 to TRBJ1-6, with D hard to call. The sequence was obtained from an adult in good health. Source: peripheral blood, taken on day 0 of AZD1222 vaccination. CDR3 in DNA: TGTGCCAGCAGTGGAATGAGCTCCTATAATTCACCCCTCCACTTT. It encodes CASSGMSSYNSPLHF.